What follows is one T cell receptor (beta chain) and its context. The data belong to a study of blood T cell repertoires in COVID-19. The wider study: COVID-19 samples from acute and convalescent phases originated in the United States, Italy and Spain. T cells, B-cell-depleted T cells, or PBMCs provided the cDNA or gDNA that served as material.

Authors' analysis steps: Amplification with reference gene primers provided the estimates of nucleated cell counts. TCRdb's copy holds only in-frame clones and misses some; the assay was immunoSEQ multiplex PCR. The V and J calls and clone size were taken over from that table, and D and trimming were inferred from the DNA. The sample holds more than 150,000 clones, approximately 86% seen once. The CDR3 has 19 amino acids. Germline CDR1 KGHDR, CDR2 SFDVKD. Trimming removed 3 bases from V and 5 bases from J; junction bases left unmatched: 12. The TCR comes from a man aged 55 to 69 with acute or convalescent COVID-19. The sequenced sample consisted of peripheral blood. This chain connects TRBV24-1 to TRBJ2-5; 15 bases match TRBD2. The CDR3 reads CATSDPGQGGLAGGETQYF. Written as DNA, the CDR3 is TGTGCCACCAGTGATCCCGGACAGGGGGGACTAGCGGGAGGTGAGACCCAGTACTTC.